This T cell receptor (beta chain) is drawn from a study of OX40 agonist ivuxolimab in advanced cancers. A note on the overall study: Ivuxolimab was a fully human IgG2 agonistic monoclonal antibody targeting the costimulatory receptor OX40 (CD134). Intravenous ivuxolimab was administered to patients every 2 weeks at six dose levels: 0.01, 0.1, 0.3, 1.5, 3 and 10 mg/kg. Among the roughly 52 dose-escalation patients, some 19 had hepatocellular carcinoma, approximately 15 melanoma, 9 renal cell carcinoma and 9 head and neck cancer. In the dose-escalation cohort, nearly 85% of patients were male, and the mean age was roughly 56 years with a range of roughly 20 to 80. Prior anti-PD-1, anti-PD-L1 or anti-CTLA-4 therapy was permitted, and less than 45% of dose-escalation patients had received checkpoint inhibitors. Partial responses occurred in three dose-escalation patients: two with cutaneous melanoma and one with hepatocellular carcinoma. The purpose of peripheral TCRbeta sequencing was to test whether ivuxolimab changed TCR sequence diversity and led to clonal T-cell expansion. The paper covers the monotherapy dose-escalation part of the phase I ivuxolimab trial, which included N ≈ 57 patients.

Trimming at the junction amounts to 0 bases on V and 8 bases on J, and the germline ends lie 19 bases apart. Spanning cysteine to phenylalanine, the CDR3 consists of 16 amino acids. Only the CDR3 part of the read is kept: 48 bases, read in frame from the first base. CDR1 and CDR2 are drawn from the germline V gene: LGHNA, YNFKEQ. Note on this clone: Its antigen is currently not known. The input lacks base qualities; no much larger clone sits a single base away.

The trial excluded patients who had a history of autoimmune disease or who were on systemic immunosuppression. Peripheral blood for TCR sequencing was collected from all dose cohorts at baseline, on cycle 4 day 1, and on cycle 7 day 1. The samples were drawn from a first-in-human, open-label, multicenter phase I dose-escalation trial of ivuxolimab. The trial enrolled adults with locally advanced or metastatic head and neck squamous cell, hepatocellular, melanoma or renal cell carcinoma. Before TCR sequencing, CD4+ and CD8+ T cells were separately sorted from peripheral blood. Results and caveats for the whole study, not just this receptor: Antigen specificity was not determined for the clonally expanded peripheral T cells. Low levels of normalized T-cell clonal expansion were also shown by some nonresponding patients. In partial responders in the 0.1-3.0 mg/kg groups, normalized peripheral clonal expansion was found to be among the lowest, especially among CD8+ T cells. Clonal expansion of both CD4+ and CD8+ blood T cells was observed from baseline to week 6 at doses 0.1 to 3.0 mg/kg. After ivuxolimab, expanded clones were on average more numerous among CD8+ T cells than among CD4+ T cells.

For sequencing of the TCRbeta CDR3 region, genomic DNA was extracted from the sorted cells. The immunoSEQ Assay was used for sequencing of TCRbeta CDR3 regions. What TCRdb holds here is the immuneACCESS table cut down to in-frame rearrangements. Part of the clones is not present; checked against another copy, under half of the missing clones reflect an unresolved V gene, and the others are unexplained. The sample yields fewer than 95,000 clones; just under 90% were counted once. The ten largest make up around 7.4% of the sample. This sequence was found in an adult with an advanced solid tumor such as melanoma, head and neck, liver or kidney cancer. This chain joins TRBV4-2 to TRBJ1-2; perhaps TRBD1 is the D gene, with 5 bases matching. This material consisted of CD4+ or CD8+ T cells sorted from blood, taken in a trial of the OX40 agonist ivuxolimab. Read as DNA, the sequence is TGTGCCAGCAGCCAAGATTGGGGGATGTCCCGAGGGGGCTACACCTTC. This is translated as CASSQDWGMSRGGYTF.